This is a list of T cell receptor beta chains from one sample in a study of blood T cell repertoires in COVID-19. Repertoires were generated with immunoSEQ multiplex PCR, while TCRdb's copy carries only in-frame clones and drops some. Of 300,000 to 450,000 clones detected, roughly nine tenths appear once; the ten largest clones hold 3.9%. Sequencing was done on a sample of peripheral blood. The receptors derive from a woman in her fifties or sixties with COVID-19, enrolled during active disease. Each CDR3 is given with its conserved first and last residue. Fields, in order: V gene, J gene, D gene, CDR3 length, clone size, CDR3 protein, CDR3 DNA. A D gene is named only where the DNA matches it firmly. Some rows have no size entry. The others give once, few or many, or a class for an expanded clone.

TRBV9	TRBJ2-2	-	16	-	CASSVIGGSHTGELFF	TGTGCCAGCAGCGTAATAGGAGGGAGTCACACCGGGGAGCTGTTTTTT
TRBV7-2	TRBJ2-3	TRBD1	15	-	CAIGANRGSTDTQYF	TGTGCCATCGGGGCTAACAGGGGAAGCACAGATACGCAGTATTTT
TRBV6-4	TRBJ1-2	-	12	-	CASSRGNYGYTF	TGTGCCAGCAGTCGGGGGAACTATGGCTACACCTTC
TRBV20-1	TRBJ1-5	-	14	-	CSASSRARNQPQHF	TGCAGTGCTAGTTCCAGGGCCCGAAATCAGCCCCAGCATTTT
TRBV5-1	TRBJ1-1	-	15	-	CASSTWALRSTEAFF	TGCGCCAGCAGCACCTGGGCCCTCAGAAGCACTGAAGCTTTCTTT
TRBV19	TRBJ1-5	-	16	once	CASSNDKGLSNQPQHF	TGTGCCAGTAGTAACGATAAGGGACTAAGTAATCAGCCCCAGCATTTT
TRBV6-6	TRBJ2-5	-	17	-	CASSPSSTQAYQETQYF	TGTGCCAGCAGTCCCTCAAGTACACAGGCGTACCAAGAGACCCAGTACTTC
TRBV28	TRBJ2-3	TRBD2	16	-	CASSQPGTRHTDTQYF	TGTGCCAGCAGCCAACCAGGGACTAGGCACACAGATACGCAGTATTTT
TRBV5-1	TRBJ1-4	-	13	once	CASSPGPNEKLFF	TGCGCCAGCAGCCCGGGTCCTAATGAAAAACTGTTTTTT
TRBV27	TRBJ2-7	-	15	-	CASSPRDRLSYEQYF	TGTGCCAGCAGTCCACGTGACAGGTTGTCCTACGAGCAGTACTTC
TRBV2	TRBJ2-3	TRBD1	15	-	CASSIGTGVTDTQYF	TGTGCCAGCAGTATAGGGACAGGGGTCACAGATACGCAGTATTTT
TRBV15	TRBJ1-2	TRBD1	14	-	CATSSLGGAGGYTF	TGTGCCACCAGCAGCTTAGGGGGCGCGGGTGGCTACACCTTC
TRBV9	TRBJ2-7	TRBD1	15	-	CASSVGGQGTYEQYF	TGTGCCAGCAGCGTAGGAGGACAGGGGACCTACGAGCAGTACTTC
TRBV24-1	TRBJ1-2	-	11	-	CATSDRGTYTF	TGTGCCACCAGTGACAGAGGTACCTACACCTTC
TRBV18	TRBJ1-2	TRBD1	14	-	CASSPTTGSYGYTF	TGTGCCAGCTCACCTACGACAGGGTCCTATGGCTACACCTTC
TRBV27	TRBJ2-2	TRBD2	17	once	CASSRLTSGGNTGELFF	TGTGCCAGCAGCCGATTGACTAGCGGGGGGAACACCGGGGAGCTGTTTTTT
TRBV3-1/TRBV3-2	TRBJ1-2	-	15	-	CASSQSHGGFGGYTF	TGTGCCAGCAGCCAGTCGCACGGGGGTTTCGGGGGCTACACCTTC
TRBV6-6	TRBJ1-3	TRBD1	16	-	CASRPTGTGGGNTIYF	TGTGCCAGCAGGCCCACCGGGACAGGGGGCGGAAACACCATATATTTT
TRBV7-2	TRBJ1-3	-	15	few	CASSFSPGWGDTIYF	TGTGCCAGCAGCTTTTCACCGGGATGGGGGGACACCATATATTTT
TRBV7-9	TRBJ1-2	-	14	-	CASSLGQGFGGYTF	TGTGCCAGCAGCTTAGGTCAGGGTTTCGGTGGCTACACCTTC
TRBV21-1	TRBJ1-1	-	14	-	CASSKEAGNTEAFF	TGTGCCAGCAGCAAAGAAGCAGGGAACACTGAAGCTTTCTTT
TRBV5-5	TRBJ2-7	TRBD1	16	-	CASSPTTGQGNYEQYF	TGTGCCAGCAGCCCAACTACGGGACAGGGAAACTACGAGCAGTACTTC
TRBV11-2	TRBJ1-2	TRBD1	14	-	CASSLGQGMGGYTF	TGTGCCAGCAGCTTAGGACAGGGGATGGGTGGCTACACCTTC
TRBV6-5	TRBJ2-7	TRBD1	13	-	CASDRDRGYEQYF	TGTGCCAGTGACCGGGACAGGGGTTACGAGCAGTACTTC
TRBV7-9	TRBJ1-1	-	14	-	CASSSRGRDTEAFF	TGTGCCAGCAGCTCCCGGGGGAGAGACACTGAAGCTTTCTTT
TRBV7-9	TRBJ1-2	-	13	-	CASSLAPGAGYTF	TGTGCCAGCAGCTTAGCGCCCGGAGCTGGCTACACCTTC
TRBV30	TRBJ1-5	-	14	-	CAWSVPGSNQPQHF	TGTGCCTGGAGTGTACCGGGAAGTAATCAGCCCCAGCATTTT
TRBV6-5	TRBJ1-2	-	14	-	CASRQTGLDYGYTF	TGTGCCAGCAGACAAACAGGGTTGGACTATGGCTACACCTTC
TRBV7-9	TRBJ1-1	-	17	-	CASSSTGMDGRNTEAFF	TGTGCCAGCAGCTCAACAGGGATGGATGGTCGGAACACTGAAGCTTTCTTT
TRBV7-2	TRBJ2-1	TRBD2	18	-	CASSFWTSGGASYNEQFF	TGTGCCAGCAGCTTCTGGACTAGCGGGGGGGCCTCCTACAATGAGCAGTTCTTC
TRBV27	TRBJ2-7	TRBD1	13	-	CASTGQGAGEQYF	TGTGCCAGCACGGGGCAGGGGGCTGGGGAGCAGTACTTC
TRBV7-2	TRBJ1-2	TRBD1	17	-	CASSSPGQGAYPYGYTF	TGTGCCAGCAGCTCTCCGGGACAGGGGGCGTATCCCTATGGCTACACCTTC
TRBV4-1	TRBJ1-6	-	13	-	CASSQVTGVTLHF	TGCGCCAGCAGCCAAGTCACGGGAGTCACCCTCCACTTT
TRBV6-5	TRBJ1-2	-	13	-	CASDSFPNYGYTF	TGTGCCAGCGACAGCTTCCCTAACTATGGCTACACCTTC
TRBV6-5	TRBJ2-5	-	12	-	CASSYSRETQYF	TGTGCCAGCAGTTACTCGAGAGAGACCCAGTACTTC
TRBV9	TRBJ1-2	TRBD1	14	-	CASSARQGAGGYTF	TGTGCCAGCAGCGCAAGACAGGGGGCGGGCGGCTACACCTTC
TRBV6-5	TRBJ1-2	-	12	-	CASSDRYYGYTF	TGTGCCAGCAGCGACAGGTACTATGGCTACACCTTC
TRBV11-3	TRBJ2-7	TRBD1	14	-	CASSLGTGWPEQYF	TGTGCCAGCAGCTTAGGGACAGGGTGGCCCGAGCAGTACTTC
TRBV21-1	TRBJ2-2	-	15	-	CASSRSGGDTGELFF	TGTGCCAGCAGCAGAAGCGGGGGAGACACCGGGGAGCTGTTTTTT
TRBV7-6	TRBJ2-1	TRBD1	15	-	CASSSPGQLYNEQFF	TGTGCCAGCAGCTCACCGGGACAGCTCTACAATGAGCAGTTCTTC
TRBV18	TRBJ1-4	-	16	-	CASSIQRPTTNEKLFF	TGTGCCAGCTCAATACAACGTCCGACAACTAATGAAAAACTGTTTTTT
TRBV5-1	TRBJ2-5	TRBD2	17	-	CASSQGPAAGGRETQYF	TGCGCCAGCAGTCAAGGACCTGCGGCGGGGGGGCGGGAGACCCAGTACTTC
TRBV18	TRBJ1-1	TRBD1	14	-	CASSPGQGNTEAFF	TGTGCCAGCTCACCGGGACAGGGAAACACTGAAGCTTTCTTT
TRBV6-5	TRBJ2-7	TRBD1	14	once	CASRVDRGLYEQYF	TGTGCCAGCAGAGTGGACAGGGGGCTCTACGAGCAGTACTTC
TRBV27	TRBJ1-2	-	15	-	CASSLSIPLVGGYTF	TGTGCCAGCAGTTTATCGATACCCCTGGTTGGCGGCTACACCTTC
TRBV7-2	TRBJ1-3	-	15	-	CASSLGTASGNTIYF	TGTGCCAGCAGCTTAGGGACTGCCTCGGGAAACACCATATATTTT
TRBV11-2	TRBJ2-3	TRBD2	16	-	CASSLIAGGVTDTQYF	TGTGCCAGCAGCTTAATAGCGGGGGGCGTCACAGATACGCAGTATTTT
TRBV11-2	TRBJ2-7	-	12	-	CASSPGRHEQYF	TGTGCCAGCAGCCCCGGCAGGCACGAGCAGTACTTC
TRBV30	TRBJ1-2	TRBD1	14	-	CAWSSLTGSYGYTF	TGTGCCTGGAGTTCGCTGACAGGGTCCTATGGCTACACCTTC
TRBV6-5	TRBJ2-2	-	14	once	CANSRQVVAGELFF	TGTGCCAACAGTCGCCAGGTCGTCGCCGGGGAGCTGTTTTTT
TRBV9	TRBJ2-7	TRBD1	15	-	CASSVGSGGPYEQYF	TGTGCCAGCAGCGTAGGGTCAGGGGGTCCCTACGAGCAGTACTTC
TRBV9	TRBJ2-2	TRBD2	17	-	CASSVQRGVSMAGELFF	TGTGCCAGCAGCGTACAGCGGGGGGTCTCCATGGCCGGGGAGCTGTTTTTT
TRBV10-3	TRBJ1-6	TRBD1	15	-	CAISESQGANSPLHF	TGTGCCATCAGTGAGTCACAGGGGGCTAATTCACCCCTCCACTTT
TRBV7-6	TRBJ1-5	TRBD1	15	-	CASSLTGQGHQPQHF	TGTGCCAGCAGCTTAACGGGACAGGGACATCAGCCCCAGCATTTT
TRBV7-9	TRBJ1-3	TRBD1	15	once	CASSLAGGYGNTIYF	TGTGCCAGCAGCTTAGCAGGGGGCTATGGAAACACCATATATTTT
TRBV6-5	TRBJ1-2	-	15	-	CASSYSNLRVSGYTF	TGTGCCAGCAGTTACTCGAATCTGCGCGTCTCTGGCTACACCTTC
TRBV7-3	TRBJ2-1	-	13	-	CASSFSGNNEQFF	TGTGCCAGCAGCTTTTCCGGGAACAATGAGCAGTTCTTC
TRBV2	TRBJ2-2	TRBD2	15	-	CASSVQRGGTGELFF	TGTGCCAGCAGTGTCCAGCGGGGGGGAACCGGGGAGCTGTTTTTT
TRBV28	TRBJ2-7	TRBD2	15	-	CASSLYTSGDYEQYF	TGTGCCAGCAGTTTATACACTAGCGGAGACTACGAGCAGTACTTC
TRBV12-2	TRBJ2-2	-	17	-	CASRLGRTPEGTGELFF	TGTGCAAGTCGCTTAGGGCGGACTCCGGAGGGTACCGGGGAGCTGTTTTTT